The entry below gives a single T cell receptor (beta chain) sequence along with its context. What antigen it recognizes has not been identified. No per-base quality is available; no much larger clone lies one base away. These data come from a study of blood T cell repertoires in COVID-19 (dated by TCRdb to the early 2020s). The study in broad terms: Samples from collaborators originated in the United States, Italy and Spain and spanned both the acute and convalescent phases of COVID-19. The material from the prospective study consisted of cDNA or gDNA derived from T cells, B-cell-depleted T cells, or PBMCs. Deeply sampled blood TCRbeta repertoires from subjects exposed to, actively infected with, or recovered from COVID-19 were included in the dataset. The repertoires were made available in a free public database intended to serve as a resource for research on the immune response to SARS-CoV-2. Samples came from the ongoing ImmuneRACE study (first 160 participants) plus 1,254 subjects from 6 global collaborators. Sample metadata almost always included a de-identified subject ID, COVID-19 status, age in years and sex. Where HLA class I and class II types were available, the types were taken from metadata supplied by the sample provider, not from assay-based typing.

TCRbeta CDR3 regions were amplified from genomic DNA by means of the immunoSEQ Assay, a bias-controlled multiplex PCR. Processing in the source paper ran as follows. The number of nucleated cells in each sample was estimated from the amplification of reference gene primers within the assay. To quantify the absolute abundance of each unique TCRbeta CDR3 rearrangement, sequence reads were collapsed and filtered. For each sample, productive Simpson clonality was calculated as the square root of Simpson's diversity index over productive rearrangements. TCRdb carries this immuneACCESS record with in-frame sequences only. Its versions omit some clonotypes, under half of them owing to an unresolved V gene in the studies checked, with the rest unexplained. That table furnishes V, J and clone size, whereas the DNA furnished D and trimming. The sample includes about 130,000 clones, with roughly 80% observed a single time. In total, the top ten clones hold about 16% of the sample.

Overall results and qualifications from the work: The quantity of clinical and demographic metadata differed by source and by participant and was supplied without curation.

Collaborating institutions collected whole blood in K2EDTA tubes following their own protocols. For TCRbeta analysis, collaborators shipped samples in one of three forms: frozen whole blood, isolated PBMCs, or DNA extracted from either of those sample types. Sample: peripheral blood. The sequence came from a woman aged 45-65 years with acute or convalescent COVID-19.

CDR3 region: CASSFRDRDHEQYF. DNA sequence: TGTGCCAGCAGTTTCCGGGACAGGGACCACGAGCAGTACTTC. The chain is made from TRBV6-5 and TRBJ2-7, with 9 bases matching TRBD1. Including the terminal cysteine and phenylalanine, the CDR3 comprises 14 residues. CDR3 DNA is the only sequence kept; it has 42 bases, read in frame from the first base. After removal of 4 bases from V and 5 bases from J, the junction retains 6 bases not matched to a gene. Looking up the germline V gene yields CDR1 MNHEY and CDR2 SVGAGI.